The clone carrying this T cell receptor beta chain was counted a few times. The entry originates in a study of cytomegalovirus exposure and HLA in healthy donors. The V segment lost 3 bases and the J segment 4 bases; nucleotides outside the gene matches: 7. From germline, CDR1 is LNHDA and CDR2 SQIVND (reference sequence). This CDR3 spans 17 amino acids. Use of 60 Vbeta and 13 Jbeta primers characterized the PCR. Produced via immunoSEQ multiplex PCR; TCRdb's table is partial and in-frame only. This sample has approximately 160,000 clones; approximately 67% occur once, and the top ten carry roughly 4.4%.

Sequencing was performed on PBMCs. The chain uses TRBV19 and TRBJ1-6; the match to TRBD1 covers 9 bases. The receptor's source is a woman aged 18-30 years in good health and CMV-seropositive. DNA of the CDR3: TGTGCCAGTAGTATGGGGACAGGGACGGAATATAATTCACCCCTCCACTTT. Translating it yields CASSMGTGTEYNSPLHF. The entire variable domain, with the rest obtained from reference TRBV19 and TRBJ1-6, is as follows: DGGITQSPKYLFRKEGQNVTLSCEQNLNHDAMYWYRQDPGQGLRLIYYSQIVNDFQKGDIAEGYSVSREKKESFPLTVTSAQKNPTAFYLCASSMGTGTEYNSPLHFGNGTRLTVT.